The clone carrying this T cell receptor (beta chain) was seen just once. Sequencing was performed with immunoSEQ multiplex PCR; in TCRdb, only in-frame clones are kept and a portion is missing. This table holds under 300,000 clones, 80% to 90% found once. The data belong to a study of blood T cell repertoires in COVID-19. Overall study: COVID-19 samples from acute and convalescent phases originated in the United States, Italy and Spain.

The source is a woman between 65 and 79 years old with acute or convalescent COVID-19. The sample consisted of peripheral blood.

CDR3 bases: TGTGCCAGCAGTTCCGACAGGAATTCACCCCTCCACTTT. This codes for CASSSDRNSPLHF. The V call is TRBV6-5, the J call TRBJ1-6; tentative D call: TRBD1 (6 bases). The CDR3 is made up of 13 amino acids. Trimming took 4 bases from V and 7 from J, leaving 8 bases between them. Looked up from germline, CDR1 is MNHEY and CDR2 is SVGAGI.